The 27 T cell receptor beta chains presented below share a single source sample, sequenced in a study of shared clonotypes between healthy human individuals. Libraries were prepared by immunoSEQ multiplex PCR; TCRdb keeps only in-frame clonotypes and omits some of them. The sample lists about 690,000 clones; around 91% were seen once. What was sequenced was memory CD8+ T cells from PBMCs. Regarding subset: CD45RO+ cells pooled with CCR7-negative TemRA cells. These receptor sequences come from a man aged 18 to 30 in good health. Some clones in this sample may be carry-over from other donors' samples.

This clone occurred a few times. The rearrangement joins TRBV7-8 to TRBJ1-2; D is ambiguous. Germline CDR1 is SGHVS and CDR2 is FQNEAQ. CDR3 length: 14 amino acids. V was cut by 1 base and J by 6 bases, with 12 bases left in between. This CDR3 reads CASSLGRIVHGYTF. CDR3 coding DNA: TGTGCCAGCAGCTTAGGTCGGATTGTACATGGCTACACCTTC.

The chain is built from TRBV28 and TRBJ1-4; D call uncertain. V gave up 8 bases and J gave up 3 bases, with 13 bases separating them. The CDR3 consists of 14 residues. Germline values: CDR1 MDHEN, CDR2 SYDVKM. CDR3 residues: CASAYGVANEKLFF. The CDR3 nucleotides are TGTGCCAGCGCGTATGGAGTGGCTAATGAAAAACTGTTTTTT.

This clone was counted once. The chain is built from TRBV28 and TRBJ2-7, with D perhaps assigned TRBD1 or TRBD2 (5 bases each). CDR1 and CDR2 (germline): MDHEN, SYDVKM. With 4 bases removed from V and 1 base from J, the gap between germline ends came to 20 bases. CDR3 length: 17 residues. CDR3 sequence: CASSSYLRDGESYEQYF. DNA for the CDR3: TGTGCCAGCAGTTCCTATCTGAGGGACGGAGAATCCTACGAGCAGTACTTC.

Note on this clone: Other DNA sequences in this sample translate to the same CDR3. The chain couples TRBV7-9 to TRBJ2-5; D is undetermined. From germline, CDR1 is SEHNR and CDR2 FQNEAQ (reference sequence). Trimming shortened V by 0 bases and J by 5 bases, and 4 bases separated the two germline ends. The CDR3 has 12 amino acids. The CDR3 loop is CASSLAVETQYF. DNA for the CDR3: TGTGCCAGCAGCTTAGCGGTGGAGACCCAGTACTTC.

The chain recombines TRBV27 with TRBJ2-2; D unresolved. Germline loops: CDR1 MNHEY, CDR2 SMNVEV (reference sequence). The CDR3 consists of 15 residues. Deletions cut 5 bases from V and 0 bases from J, with 10 bases between. CDR3 nucleotides: TGTGCCAGCAGTAATCGCGGCCCGAACACCGGGGAGCTGTTTTTT. It specifies CASSNRGPNTGELFF.

This clone was seen more than once but under ten times. This chain connects TRBV10-3 to TRBJ2-1, with unresolved D. From germline, CDR1 is ENHRY and CDR2 SYGVKD. V lost 2 bases and J 0 bases, leaving 8 bases between the germline ends. The CDR3 length is 15 residues. CDR3 sequence: CAISEPESSYNEQFF. DNA for the CDR3: TGTGCCATCAGTGAGCCGGAGAGCTCCTACAATGAGCAGTTCTTC.

The V call is TRBV28, the J call TRBJ2-3; 8 nucleotides align to TRBD2. Germline V gives CDR1 MDHEN, CDR2 SYDVKM. J was trimmed by 6 bases and V by 6 bases; bases with no gene match: 14. This CDR3 has 16 residues. The CDR3 bases are TGTGCCAGCAGCTTGACACCGGGACTAGGATCGGATACGCAGTATTTT. This translates into CASSLTPGLGSDTQYF.

The chain recombines TRBV27 with TRBJ2-7; tentatively, D is TRBD1 (5 bases). The length of the CDR3 is 14 residues. The V end lost 5 bases, the J end lost 2 bases, and 13 bases lay between the germline ends. Germline values: CDR1 MNHEY, CDR2 SMNVEV (reference sequence). The DNA of the CDR3 is TGTGCCAGCAGTCCCCGACAGTCGGCCTACGAGCAGTACTTC. It is translated as CASSPRQSAYEQYF.

The chain couples TRBV13 to TRBJ1-3, with unresolved D. V lost 3 bases to trimming and J lost 0 bases, with 9 bases between them. Germline values: CDR1 PRHDT, CDR2 FYEKMQ (reference sequence). The CDR3 totals 15 residues. CDR3 sequence reads: CASSLTTASGNTIYF. CDR3 coding DNA: TGTGCCAGCAGCTTGACCACCGCCTCTGGAAACACCATATATTTT.

The chain couples TRBV2 to TRBJ2-7, with TRBD1 identical over 8 bases. J gave up 5 bases and V 6 bases, and 9 bases lay outside the gene matches. This CDR3 region has 14 residues. Germline assignment: CDR1 SNHLY and CDR2 FYNNEI. This CDR3 reads CASRQGQGFDEQYF. As DNA, the CDR3 is TGTGCCAGCAGGCAAGGACAGGGTTTCGACGAGCAGTACTTC. Supplemented by reference TRBV2 and TRBJ2-7, the full variable domain reads EPEVTQTPSHQVTQMGQEVILRCVPISNHLYFYWYRQILGQKVEFLVSFYNNEISEKSEIFDDQFSVERPDGSNFTLKIRSTKLEDSAMYFCASRQGQGFDEQYFGPGTRLTVT.

This clone occurred once. This chain links TRBV28 with TRBJ2-1, with D possibly TRBD2 on 5 matching bases. The ends were cut back, 8 bases at V and 12 bases at J, with 14 bases in the middle. The CDR3 is made up of 11 amino acids. Germline CDR1 is MDHEN and CDR2 is SYDVKM. CDR3 sequence (DNA): TGTGCCAGCTCTTTGTACAGCGGGCAGTTCTTC. It codes for CASSLYSGQFF.

This clone was seen a few times. The chain has TRBV7-6 and TRBJ2-1; TRBD2 matches 14 bases. Germline trimming cut 4 bases from V and 5 bases from J; bases unmatched to any gene: 7. From germline, CDR1 is SGHVS and CDR2 FNYEAQ. The CDR3 runs to 17 residues. CDR3 bases: TGTGCCAGCAGCTACCGACTAGCGGGAGGGCCCCACAATGAGCAGTTCTTC. Amino acids: CASSYRLAGGPHNEQFF.

The chain links TRBV4-1 to TRBJ2-7; 7 bases agree with TRBD2. Germline CDR1 reads MGHRA; CDR2 reads YSYEKL. J gave up 1 base and V 0 bases, and 6 bases lay outside the gene matches. This CDR3 is 16 amino acids long. CDR3 protein: CASSQDIGEGSYEQYF. DNA for the CDR3: TGCGCCAGCAGCCAAGATATTGGGGAGGGGTCCTACGAGCAGTACTTC.

This sequence joins TRBV28 and TRBJ2-7; D ambiguous. V was shortened by 7 bases and J by 2 bases, with 12 bases between the two germline ends. Germline V gives CDR1 MDHEN, CDR2 SYDVKM. This CDR3 has 13 amino acids. The CDR3 is CASTGRITYEQYF. The CDR3 nucleotides read TGTGCCAGCACCGGACGGATTACCTACGAGCAGTACTTC.

J is TRBJ1-2 and V is TRBV29-1, with D maybe TRBD1 (5 bases). The CDR3 contains 11 residues. Germline-derived CDR1 and CDR2 are SQVTM and ANQGSEA. Trimming pared 5 bases from V and 8 bases from J, leaving 12 bases between. DNA for the CDR3: TGCAGCGTTACCGGGACGGAGGGCTACACCTTC. Encoded protein: CSVTGTEGYTF.

This rearrangement joins TRBV27 to TRBJ1-2, with a weak D call TRBD1 (5 bases). Trimming left V 4 bases short and J 4 bases short, with 16 bases between. The CDR3 has 15 amino acids. The V gene's germline CDR1 is MNHEY and CDR2 SMNVEV (reference sequence). Written as DNA, the CDR3 is TGTGCCAGCAGTTCCTTGAGGGGTTTGGTCTATGGCTACACCTTC. The encoded protein is CASSSLRGLVYGYTF.

The rearrangement uses TRBV10-3 and TRBJ1-4, with unresolved D. The CDR3 is 16 amino acids. CDR1 ENHRY and CDR2 SYGVKD come from the germline V gene. The germline V and J ends were trimmed by 3 bases and 0 bases, with 11 bases remaining between them. DNA of the CDR3: TGTGCCATCAGTGAACTCCCCGGAGCAACTAATGAAAAACTGTTTTTT. As protein: CAISELPGATNEKLFF.

The chain is built from TRBV28 and TRBJ1-1; 7 positions agree with TRBD1. This CDR3 spans 15 amino acids. CDR1 MDHEN and CDR2 SYDVKM come from the germline V gene. The V and J ends lost 10 bases and 2 bases, in that order; junction bases with no gene match: 13. CDR3 bases: TGTGCCACCAAAAAATCACAGGGGCGTAACACTGAAGCTTTCTTT. It translates to CATKKSQGRNTEAFF.

The rearrangement joins TRBV27 to TRBJ2-1; D gene ambiguous. Trimming took 8 bases from V and 2 from J, leaving 13 bases between them. This CDR3 region has 14 residues. From germline, CDR1 is MNHEY and CDR2 SMNVEV (reference sequence). CDR3 sequence: CASARTTAYNEQFF. As DNA, the CDR3 is TGTGCCAGCGCCCGGACCACAGCCTACAATGAGCAGTTCTTC.

A few counts support this clone. The CDR3 nucleotides are TGCGCCAGCAGCCAAGAGTCCAGGGACAACTATGGCTACACCTTC. Protein product: CASSQESRDNYGYTF. V and J are TRBV4-1 and TRBJ1-2; D may be TRBD1 (5 bases). The CDR3 has 15 residues. Trimming took off 0 bases at V and 2 bases at J, with 10 bases between the two ends. The germline V gene encodes CDR1 MGHRA and CDR2 YSYEKL.

The chain couples TRBV13 to TRBJ2-5; the D call may be TRBD1 or TRBD2 (6 bases each). Deletions cut 3 bases from V and 2 bases from J, with 16 bases between. The CDR3 length is 16 residues. Germline V gene sequence: CDR1 PRHDT, CDR2 FYEKMQ (reference sequence). CDR3 sequence: CASSFGGQESQETQYF. The CDR3 DNA is TGTGCCAGCAGCTTTGGGGGGCAGGAGAGTCAAGAGACCCAGTACTTC.

The chain uses TRBV9 and TRBJ1-1; D unclear. The germline V gene encodes CDR1 SGDLS and CDR2 YYNGEE. The V end was cut by 1 base, the J end by 3 bases, with 7 bases between. This CDR3 has 13 residues. This CDR3 reads CASSVMMDTEAFF. CDR3 in DNA: TGTGCCAGCAGCGTAATGATGGACACTGAAGCTTTCTTT.

The chain has TRBV9 and TRBJ2-2; D may be TRBD1 (7 bases). Between the trimmed V and J ends, which lost 3 bases and 4 bases, there was a span of 13 bases. Germline lookup yields CDR1 SGDLS and CDR2 YYNGEE. This CDR3 is built from 15 residues. CDR3 region: CASSATGEATGELFF. The CDR3, as DNA: TGTGCCAGCAGCGCCACAGGGGAGGCCACCGGGGAGCTGTTTTTT. The full variable domain, completed using reference TRBV9 and TRBJ2-2, is DSGVTQTPKHLITATGQRVTLRCSPRSGDLSVYWYQQSLDQGLQFLIQYYNGEERAKGNILERFSAQQFPDLHSELNLSSLELGDSALYFCASSATGEATGELFFGEGSRLTVL.

The chain has TRBV4-3 and TRBJ2-1; D not resolved. There are 12 residues in the CDR3. Trimming left V 0 bases short and J 8 bases short, with 5 bases between. Germline CDR1 reads LGHNA; CDR2 reads YSLEER. CDR3 amino acids: CASSQDTHEQFF. Written as DNA, the CDR3 is TGCGCCAGCAGCCAAGATACCCATGAGCAGTTCTTC.

V is TRBV11-2 and J is TRBJ2-5; possible D gene TRBD1, 6 bases. CDR3 length equals 14 residues. Trimming took 8 bases from V and 5 from J, leaving 18 bases between them. Germline V gene lookup returns CDR1 SGHAT and CDR2 FQNNGV. CDR3 sequence (DNA): TGTGCCAGCGTGGGGGCGGGCCCGGGGGAGACCCAGTACTTC. Its protein product is CASVGAGPGETQYF.

The rearrangement joins TRBV14 to TRBJ2-7; weak D call: TRBD2 (6 bases). The CDR3 length is 13 residues. V shed 1 base and J shed 12 bases, with 16 bases lying between them. Per germline, CDR1 SGHDN and CDR2 FVKESK. DNA of the CDR3: TGTGCCAGCAGCCAAGCCGGGGGACGTAGTCGGTACTTC. Translated: CASSQAGGRSRYF.

The V gene is TRBV28, the J gene TRBJ1-5; 8 positions agree with TRBD1. There are 14 residues in the CDR3. V lost 6 bases, J lost 2 bases, and 3 bases stayed unmatched. Germline V gene sequence: CDR1 MDHEN, CDR2 SYDVKM. For the CDR3, the DNA is TGTGCCAGCAGGGGACAGGTTCGCAATCAGCCCCAGCATTTT. Amino acids: CASRGQVRNQPQHF.